Listed here is a single TCR beta chain. Its antigen is still unknown. The junction differs from germline at one of its ends, possibly a read error. The sample originates from a study of T cells after yellow fever vaccination (dated by TCRdb to about 2019). A note on the overall study: The SMART-Seq v4 Ultra Low Input RNA kit was used to prepare libraries from fractions with low cell numbers. Bulk TCR alpha and beta repertoires were sequenced longitudinally to track T-cell clones before and after primary and booster YFV17D yellow fever vaccination. Two healthy male donors, one aged 18 to 30 and one aged 30 to 40 years, were included in the cohort. Blood was collected at multiple timepoints before and after primary and secondary immunization, and bulk PBMC replicates and cell subsets were isolated.

The treatment or condition label for this specimen denotes: live attenuated yellow fever vaccine strain. A standard Ficoll-Paque protocol was used to isolate PBMCs from peripheral blood. Dynabeads CD4 and CD8 positive selection kits were used to isolate CD4 and CD8 T-cell fractions. RNA was extracted with TriZol from bulk PBMCs, CD4 and CD8 fractions, and dextramer-positive and dextramer-negative fractions. From its cysteine to its phenylalanine, the CDR3 spans 8 amino acids. Only CDR3 DNA remains: 24 bases, in frame from the first base. TCR cDNA was synthesized by 5'RACE template switching, through which a universal primer site and unique molecular identifiers were introduced. Priming for cDNA synthesis came from both the TCR alpha and TCR beta constant segments. Library amplification used two PCR steps, and the second PCR step added sample barcodes and sequencing adapters. Sequencing of the libraries was done on either Illumina HiSeq 2500 (2x100 bp) or NovaSeq (2x150 bp). The published analysis was carried out like this. MIGEC was used to demultiplex reads and collapse the reads into UMI consensus sequences, and MiXCR was used for V(D)J alignment. Vaccine-responding clonotypes were defined with edgeR using replicate PBMC samples, requiring FDR below 0.01 and a log2 fold change above 5 up to day 15. Bulk clonotypes were assigned CD4 or CD8 identity according to which sequenced CD4 or CD8 repertoire held them at higher abundance. TCRdb cleaned the public reads at Q25 with fastp, built clones with MiXCR and kept in-frame beta chains. Each CDR3 protein gets just one entry, which takes the most common genes and DNA from the rows behind it. TCRdb, rather than the study authors, made the V and J calls. This sample has about 260,000 distinct CDR3 sequences in its table, and around 13% of those were observed once. 0.4% to 0.55% of the sample lies in the top ten.

The paper as a whole reports these results and caveats: Only two donors were included in the study, so the extent to which the findings can be generalized is limited. Most clones expanded after primary vaccination (around 97% of CD4 and around nine tenths of CD8) were re-detected after the booster, suggesting that broad memory maintenance occurred. The secondary T-cell response was weaker than the primary response but faster, peaking on day 5 instead of day 15. FACS-sorted repertoires could contain abundant contaminating clonotypes from the bulk population, so computational filtering was required. A small share of clonotypes was detected in both CD4 and CD8 compartments, with the overlap likely arising from convergent recombination.

The sequence joins TRBV12-3 or TRBV12-4 to TRBJ2-1, with the D gene too uncertain to name. This clonotype originated in a man aged 25-45 years who received the YFV17D yellow fever vaccine. The sequencing here drew on CD4+ T cells sorted from PBMCs, taken 45 days after the yellow fever booster vaccination. The sequence in DNA is TGTGCCAGCAGTTCCGCTCTCTTC. The encoded protein is CASSSALF.